This is a list of T cell receptor beta chains from one sample in a study of technical replicates of blood from a handful of donors. The assay was immunoSEQ multiplex PCR, and TCRdb's table has in-frame clones only and misses some. The table shows about 75,000 clones, with around 97% occurring only once. The sequencing input was T cells isolated from PBMCs. These receptors were collected from a human donor in good health. Each CDR3 is given with its conserved first and last residue. A D gene is named only where the DNA matches it firmly. Not all rows give a size; the values are once, few, many and, for expanded clones, a class.

CDR3nt	CDR3aa	len	d_gene	abundance	j_gene	v_gene
TGTGCCAGCAGCAGCCAGGGATTACCGGAAGCTTTCTTT	CASSSQGLPEAFF	13	.	.	TRBJ1-1	TRBV7-6
TGTGCCACCAGCAGCATGGGACAGGGGTCTGAAGCTTTCTTT	CATSSMGQGSEAFF	14	TRBD1	.	TRBJ1-1	TRBV15
TGTGCCAGCAGTCTAGCGGAGACCTACGAGCAGTACTTC	CASSLAETYEQYF	13	TRBD2	once	TRBJ2-7	TRBV6-5
TGCGCCAGCAGCTTACTAGCGGGAGGTACGCAGTATTTT	CASSLLAGGTQYF	13	TRBD2	.	TRBJ2-3	TRBV5-1
TGTGCAAGTCGCTACCGGGCAGGACAGGAGAGTTTGTACTACGAGCAGTACTTC	CASRYRAGQESLYYEQYF	18	.	.	TRBJ2-7	TRBV12-2
TGTGCCAGCAGTTATCAACTTAACAATGAGCAGTTCTTC	CASSYQLNNEQFF	13	.	.	TRBJ2-1	TRBV6-5
TGTGCCATCAGGACTAGCGGGAGATCCGTCTCCTACGAGCAGTACTTC	CAIRTSGRSVSYEQYF	16	TRBD2	.	TRBJ2-7	TRBV10-3
TGTGCCAGCTCACCACCGGGAGCAGCCTACAATGAGCAGTTCTTC	CASSPPGAAYNEQFF	15	.	.	TRBJ2-1	TRBV18
TGTGCCAGCTCAGGGGGCTACGAGCAGTACTTC	CASSGGYEQYF	11	TRBD1	.	TRBJ2-7	TRBV19
TGTGCCAGCAGCGTAGACGGGAGGCGCGCAGATACGCAGTATTTT	CASSVDGRRADTQYF	15	TRBD2	.	TRBJ2-3	TRBV9
TGCAGCGTTGTACAGGGGGCGTTGAACACTGAAGCTTTCTTT	CSVVQGALNTEAFF	14	TRBD1	.	TRBJ1-1	TRBV29-1
TGTGCCTGGAATTCGGGGGGGGGCTACACCTTC	CAWNSGGGYTF	11	.	.	TRBJ1-2	TRBV30
TGTGCCAGCAGCACAACAGGGTTCTCTGGAAACACCATATATTTT	CASSTTGFSGNTIYF	15	.	.	TRBJ1-3	TRBV9
TGTGCCAGCAGCTTTACAGTAGTCTCCTACGAGCAGTACTTC	CASSFTVVSYEQYF	14	.	once	TRBJ2-7	TRBV7-2
TGTGCCAGCAGCGAAAACAGGGGCAAAGCTTTCTTT	CASSENRGKAFF	12	TRBD1	.	TRBJ1-1	TRBV11-1
TGTGCCAGCAGCGCGGGGGGGGGCGTCACCGGGGAGCTGTTTTTT	CASSAGGGVTGELFF	15	TRBD2	.	TRBJ2-2	TRBV9
TGTGCCAGCTCACCAAGGACACAGGGAATAGAGACCCAGTACTTC	CASSPRTQGIETQYF	15	.	once	TRBJ2-5	TRBV18
TGTGCCAGCAGTTCGGGACAGGGGGTTTACGAGCAGTACTTC	CASSSGQGVYEQYF	14	TRBD1	once	TRBJ2-7	TRBV2
TGTGCCAGTAGTGGTCATTGGGGAGACAACATCTACGAGCAGTACTTC	CASSGHWGDNIYEQYF	16	.	.	TRBJ2-7	TRBV19
TGTGCCACCGAGGGCGGGAGGGCCAGCAAAAACATTCAGTACTTC	CATEGGRASKNIQYF	15	TRBD2	.	TRBJ2-4	TRBV2
TGCGCCAGCAGCCAAGATTGGCGAGACAGGGCCTACTACGAGCAGTACTTC	CASSQDWRDRAYYEQYF	17	TRBD1	.	TRBJ2-7	TRBV4-3
TGTGCCAGCAGCTCCGAGGGGGTTTGGAGCTACGAGCAGTACTTC	CASSSEGVWSYEQYF	15	.	once	TRBJ2-7	TRBV11-2
TGTGCCAGCAGTATAGGACAGTCCTCTGGAAACACCATATATTTT	CASSIGQSSGNTIYF	15	.	.	TRBJ1-3	TRBV5-8
TGTGCCAGCAGCTTACTCGGACTGCACACTGAAGCTTTCTTT	CASSLLGLHTEAFF	14	.	.	TRBJ1-1	TRBV7-9
TGTGCCAGCGGGAGTCACTTCTCCTACGAGCAGTACTTC	CASGSHFSYEQYF	13	.	.	TRBJ2-7	TRBV28
TGTGCCAGCAGCTTGGAAGTGGCTAGCGGGCCCCGCGAGCAGTTCTTC	CASSLEVASGPREQFF	16	TRBD2	.	TRBJ2-1	TRBV5-4
TGTGCCTGCGGGGGGTACACTGAAGCTTTCTTT	CACGGYTEAFF	11	.	.	TRBJ1-1	TRBV30
TGTGCCAGCAGCTTTGGAGCCCTAGCGGGGAACACCGGGGAGCTGTTTTTT	CASSFGALAGNTGELFF	17	TRBD2	.	TRBJ2-2	TRBV7-2
TGCAGCGTTGGACAGAGCTCCTACGAGCAGTACTTC	CSVGQSSYEQYF	12	.	.	TRBJ2-7	TRBV29-1
TGTGCCAGCAGTTTATACCCGGGACAGGGGGTCGGTGGCAATCAGCCCCAGCATTTT	CASSLYPGQGVGGNQPQHF	19	TRBD1	.	TRBJ1-5	TRBV27
TGTGCCAGCAGCCTGGGACTCTCCACAGATACGCAGTATTTT	CASSLGLSTDTQYF	14	.	.	TRBJ2-3	TRBV5-6
TGTGCCAGCAGCTCGCGGAGAAACACCGGGGAGCTGTTTTTT	CASSSRRNTGELFF	14	.	.	TRBJ2-2	TRBV7-2
TGCGCCAGCAGCGCGGTCCACGGCGGACAAGAGACCCAGTACTTC	CASSAVHGGQETQYF	15	.	.	TRBJ2-5	TRBV5-1
TGTGCCAGCAGCCCATCACTTTTTTATGGCTACACCTTC	CASSPSLFYGYTF	13	.	once	TRBJ1-2	TRBV14
TGTGCCAGTATATACAGGGCGTTTTCCACCGGGGAGCTGTTTTTT	CASIYRAFSTGELFF	15	.	.	TRBJ2-2	TRBV19
TGTGCCAGCAGCGGCCCAGGTCGTTGGGAGACCCAGTACTTC	CASSGPGRWETQYF	14	.	.	TRBJ2-5	TRBV9